Below, 22 T cell receptor beta chains from the same sample are listed, as sequenced in a study of cytomegalovirus exposure and HLA in healthy donors. TCRdb keeps only in-frame clones here, not all; method: immunoSEQ multiplex PCR. The data hold under 80,000 clones, with roughly 94% observed a single time. The source material was PBMCs. These receptors were obtained from a young woman in good health and CMV-seropositive.

In nucleotides, the CDR3 is TGTGCCAGTAGTATCGGCGGGGGGGTAATTTCAGATACGCAGTATTTT. It codes for CASSIGGGVISDTQYF. The chain recombines TRBV19 with TRBJ2-3; 9 bases match TRBD2. Trimming removed 3 bases from V and 4 bases from J; junction bases left unmatched: 8. The germline CDR1 and CDR2 sequences are LNHDA and SQIVND (reference sequence). The CDR3 sequence is 16 residues long. Filled out from reference TRBV19 and TRBJ2-3, the complete variable domain reads DGGITQSPKYLFRKEGQNVTLSCEQNLNHDAMYWYRQDPGQGLRLIYYSQIVNDFQKGDIAEGYSVSREKKESFPLTVTSAQKNPTAFYLCASSIGGGVISDTQYFGPGTRLTVL.

V is TRBV9 and J is TRBJ2-3; TRBD2 matches 8 bases. CDR1 is SGDLS, CDR2 YYNGEE, per germline. V was pared by 0 bases and J by 1 base, with 7 bases of the junction left unmatched. The CDR3 is 17 amino acids. The CDR3 protein is CASSVAPSRGGTDTQYF. In nucleotides, the CDR3 is TGTGCCAGCAGCGTAGCTCCTTCGCGGGGGGGCACAGATACGCAGTATTTT.

V gene TRBV7-2 combines with J gene TRBJ2-3, with D perhaps matching TRBD2 (6 bases). Trimming removed 3 bases from V and 2 bases from J, with 12 bases in between. The CDR3 has 15 residues. The V gene's germline CDR1 is SGHTA and CDR2 FQGNSA. DNA of the CDR3: TGTGCCAGCAGCTTTGCGGGGCCCCCCACAGATACGCAGTATTTT. Protein: CASSFAGPPTDTQYF.

The J gene is TRBJ2-1, the V gene TRBV7-2; tentatively, D is TRBD2 (6 bases). V gave up 2 bases and J gave up 3 bases, with 8 bases separating them. The CDR3 spans 14 residues. Germline CDR1 reads SGHTA; CDR2 reads FQGNSA. The CDR3 coding sequence is TGTGCCAGCAGCTTAACTAGCCACTACAATGAGCAGTTCTTC. Residues: CASSLTSHYNEQFF.

The chain couples TRBV7-3 to TRBJ2-1; 9 nucleotides agree with TRBD1. CDR1 SGHTA and CDR2 FQGTGA come from the germline V gene. The CDR3 spans 16 residues. With V trimmed by 3 bases and J by 8 bases, 11 bases remained unmatched. In DNA form, the CDR3 reads TGTGCCAGCAGCTTCCGACAGGGGGGTACATTAGATGAGCAGTTCTTC. As protein: CASSFRQGGTLDEQFF.

This chain connects TRBV7-6 to TRBJ1-1, with TRBD1 identical over 8 bases. The germline V gene encodes CDR1 SGHVS and CDR2 FNYEAQ. The CDR3 sequence is 14 residues long. V lost 5 bases, J lost 2 bases, and 4 bases stayed unmatched. CDR3: CASSATGANTEAFF. CDR3 nucleotide sequence: TGTGCCAGCAGCGCGACAGGGGCCAACACTGAAGCTTTCTTT.

The CDR3 bases are TGTGCCAGCAGCGTCGACAGTTTCACTGAAGCTTTCTTT. Translation: CASSVDSFTEAFF. V gene TRBV9 combines with J gene TRBJ1-1; possibly TRBD1 for D (5 bases). V lost 2 bases and J 4 bases, leaving 9 bases between the germline ends. This CDR3 spans 13 amino acids. Germline V gene lookup returns CDR1 SGDLS and CDR2 YYNGEE.

The sample holds one count of this clone. The chain is built from TRBV6-6 and TRBJ2-7; D is perhaps TRBD1 (6 bases). Trimming removed 8 bases at V and 2 bases at J, with 16 bases between. This CDR3 comprises 14 residues. Per the germline V gene, CDR1 is MNHNY and CDR2 is SVGAGI (reference sequence). The chain's CDR3 is CASSTGSPPYEQYF. The CDR3 region has the DNA TGTGCCAGCTCCACAGGGTCCCCTCCCTACGAGCAGTACTTC.

The V call is TRBV2, the J call TRBJ1-6; unclear D gene. V was shortened by 5 bases and J by 10 bases, with 24 bases between the two germline ends. Per germline, CDR1 SNHLY and CDR2 FYNNEI. This CDR3 spans 17 amino acids. CDR3 sequence: CASSREAATKSRSPLHF. CDR3 DNA sequence: TGTGCCAGCAGTCGGGAGGCCGCCACGAAAAGTAGGTCACCCCTCCACTTT.

The rearrangement uses TRBV6-5 and TRBJ2-7; tentatively, D is TRBD1 (6 bases). Germline V gene lookup returns CDR1 MNHEY and CDR2 SVGAGI. V was trimmed by 5 bases and J by 1 base, leaving 12 bases between them. CDR3 size: 14 residues. CDR3 in DNA: TGTGCCAGCAGTGAGCAGGGGCGATCCTACGAGCAGTACTTC. It codes for CASSEQGRSYEQYF.

V and J are TRBV5-6 and TRBJ1-5; D is unresolved. Germline assignment: CDR1 SGHDT and CDR2 YYEEEE. This CDR3 is 12 amino acids long. Trimming removed 0 bases at V and 12 bases at J, with 10 bases between. As DNA, the CDR3 is TGTGCCAGCAGCTTGGGGGAGGCAGTCCAGCATTTT. This gives the protein CASSLGEAVQHF.

This chain connects TRBV2 to TRBJ1-3; TRBD1 is a possible D gene (5 bases). The V end was cut by 9 bases, the J end by 2 bases, with 8 bases between. CDR3 size: 12 residues. Germline V CDR1 and CDR2: SNHLY, FYNNEI. The CDR3 sequence: CASLQAGNTIYF. CDR3 nucleotides: TGTGCCAGTTTACAGGCTGGAAACACCATATATTTT.

The chain employs TRBV7-2 and TRBJ1-3; possible D gene TRBD1, 5 bases. The germline V and J ends were trimmed by 3 bases and 3 bases, with 12 bases remaining between them. CDR1 is SGHTA, CDR2 FQGNSA, per germline. The CDR3 runs 15 residues. CDR3 residues: CASSLAWGVGNTIYF. CDR3 in DNA: TGTGCCAGCAGCTTGGCTTGGGGGGTTGGAAACACCATATATTTT. The full variable domain, with the rest looked up from reference TRBV7-2 and TRBJ1-3, is GAGVSQSPSNKVTEKGKDVELRCDPISGHTALYWYRQSLGQGLEFLIYFQGNSAPDKSGLPSDRFSAERTGGSVSTLTIQRTQQEDSAVYLCASSLAWGVGNTIYFGEGSWLTVV.

The rearrangement links TRBV19 to TRBJ1-2, with no clear D. CDR1 and CDR2 (germline): LNHDA, SQIVND (reference sequence). V was trimmed by 5 bases and J by 4 bases, leaving 8 bases between them. The CDR3 loop spans 12 amino acids. The CDR3 region is CASSVVSYGYTF. In DNA, the CDR3 is TGTGCCAGTAGTGTCGTCTCCTATGGCTACACCTTC.

The rearrangement links TRBV5-4 to TRBJ2-5, with a tentative D call TRBD2 (6 bases). V was pared by 3 bases and J by 5 bases, with 8 bases between. CDR3 size: 12 residues. The germline CDR1 and CDR2 sequences are SGHNT and YYREEE (reference sequence). The CDR3 sequence: CASSYGGETQYF. CDR3 sequence (DNA): TGTGCCAGCAGCTATGGGGGGGAGACCCAGTACTTC.

The chain combines TRBV19 with TRBJ1-1; D is perhaps TRBD1 (5 bases). Germline loops: CDR1 LNHDA, CDR2 SQIVND (reference sequence). V was clipped by 5 bases and J by 5 bases, with 12 bases between them. This CDR3 is 13 amino acids long. DNA for the CDR3: TGTGCCAGTAGTCCCAGGGTAGGTACTGAAGCTTTCTTT. It codes for CASSPRVGTEAFF.

The chain couples TRBV28 to TRBJ1-1; D might be TRBD1 (5 bases). Germline V CDR1 and CDR2: MDHEN, SYDVKM. The CDR3 spans 14 residues. Trimming removed 4 bases from V and 2 bases from J, with 11 bases in between. The CDR3: CASSSGTSNTEAFF. The DNA for the CDR3 is TGTGCCAGCAGTTCCGGGACTTCCAACACTGAAGCTTTCTTT.

The chain combines TRBV6-1 with TRBJ1-5; D might be TRBD1 (5 bases). Between the trimmed V and J ends, which lost 7 bases and 7 bases, there was a span of 20 bases. Germline V gene sequence: CDR1 MNHNS, CDR2 SASEGT. The CDR3 length is 15 residues. This chain's CDR3 is CASTPVGLLGQPQHF. The CDR3 DNA is TGTGCCAGCACCCCCGTGGGACTTTTGGGGCAGCCCCAGCATTTT.

The gene calls are TRBV28 and TRBJ2-1; 7 nucleotides match TRBD2. The V gene end was trimmed by 6 bases and the J gene end by 10 bases; junction bases not matched to a gene: 18. The CDR3 extends over 16 amino acids. Germline V gene sequence: CDR1 MDHEN, CDR2 SYDVKM. CDR3 sequence reads: CASSSQGREGSEEQFF. In DNA form, the CDR3 reads TGTGCCAGCAGCTCCCAAGGGAGGGAGGGCTCGGAGGAGCAGTTCTTC.

The V call is TRBV4-1, the J call TRBJ2-7; 7 nucleotides align to TRBD2. Germline-derived CDR1 and CDR2 are MGHRA and YSYEKL. This CDR3 region has 13 residues. V lost 8 bases and J lost 7; bases outside the gene matches: 11. CDR3 amino acids: CASRASGEREQYF. The CDR3 bases are TGCGCCAGCCGGGCTAGCGGTGAGCGGGAGCAGTACTTC.

The rearrangement uses TRBV25-1 and TRBJ1-2, with 9 bases that match TRBD1. Germline CDR1 is MGHDK and CDR2 is SYGVNS. This CDR3 comprises 15 residues. V lost 1 base to trimming and J lost 6 bases; unmatched junction nucleotides: 6. The CDR3: CASSEWDRELHGYTF. The CDR3 DNA is TGTGCCAGCAGTGAATGGGACAGGGAACTTCATGGCTACACCTTC.

The V gene is TRBV11-2, the J gene TRBJ1-1; tentative D call: TRBD1 (6 bases). The CDR3 spans 14 residues. Germline V gene sequence: CDR1 SGHAT, CDR2 FQNNGV. V gave up 6 bases and J gave up 5 bases, with 16 bases separating them. This chain's CDR3 is CASRTEYRATEAFF. Written as DNA, the CDR3 is TGTGCCAGCAGAACGGAGTACAGGGCTACTGAAGCTTTCTTT.